Each of the 29 T cell receptor beta chains below was sequenced from the same sample in a study of T cells in Graves' hyperthyroidism and ophthalmopathy. TCR beta CDR3 regions were amplified from RNA transcripts. RT-PCR in the first round (using the HTBI primer set) targeted the TCR CDR3. From the multiplex PCR reads, TCRdb called clonotypes with MiXCR, one entry per CDR3 protein. Seen here are a few hundred thousand distinct CDR3 sequences, roughly 15% observed once, and the top ten hold under 25%. Material: blood. These receptors all come from a woman in her fifties or sixties with Graves' ophthalmopathy.

The chain couples TRBV6-4 to TRBJ2-5, with a tentative D call TRBD2 (5 bases). The CDR3 is 12 residues long. V was shortened by 7 bases and J by 2 bases, with 8 bases between the two germline ends. Germline CDR1 is MRHNA and CDR2 is SNTAGT. The CDR3 protein is CASTTGQETQYF. In DNA form, the CDR3 reads TGTGCCAGCACTACGGGGCAAGAGACCCAGTACTTC.

This clonotype showed up just a few times. The genes are TRBV27 and TRBJ1-1, with 11 nucleotides matching TRBD1. The CDR3 totals 16 residues. Trimming removed 5 bases from V and 1 base from J; junction bases left unmatched: 6. Germline V gives CDR1 MNHEY, CDR2 SMNVEV (reference sequence). The CDR3 nucleotides read TGTGCCAGCAGTCAGGGACAGGGGGACTGGAACACTGAAGCTTTCTTT. This encodes CASSQGQGDWNTEAFF.

With regard to this clonotype: Given a much more abundant clone one base away, this may be a read error. The V and J genes are TRBV2 and TRBJ2-1; D gene unclear. This CDR3 is 14 amino acids long. The V gene's germline CDR1 is SNHLY and CDR2 FYNNEI. Here the CDR3 reads CASSDESSYNERFF. The CDR3 DNA sequence: TGTGCCAGCAGTGATGAGAGCTCCTACAATGAGCGGTTCTTC. Based on the CDR3 plus reference TRBV2 and TRBJ2-1, the full variable domain is EPEVTQTPSHQVTQMGQEVILRCVPISNHLYFYWYRQILGQKVEFLVSFYNNEISEKSEIFDDQFSVERPDGSNFTLKIRSTKLEDSAMYFCASSDESSYNERFFGPGTRLTVL.

A word on this clonotype: Since the CDR3 does not end with the conserved phenylalanine or tryptophan, this likely comes from a read error. This chain joins TRBV2 and TRBJ1-1, with D tentatively TRBD1 (6 bases). The CDR3 extends over 14 amino acids. Trimming took 4 bases from V and 4 from J, leaving 13 bases between them. The germline V gene has CDR1 SNHLY and CDR2 FYNNEI. The DNA for the CDR3 is TGTGCCAGCAGTGCCGGAACAGGGATCACTGAAGCTTTCCTT. It translates to CASSAGTGITEAFL.

This clonotype was observed at least ten times. The rearrangement links TRBV7-9 to TRBJ1-3, with TRBD1 identical over 9 bases. V lost 4 bases and J lost 2; bases outside the gene matches: 3. Germline CDR1 and CDR2: SEHNR and FQNEAQ (reference sequence). The CDR3 is 15 amino acids. CDR3 sequence reads: CASSSRTGAGNTIYF. The CDR3 nucleotides are TGTGCCAGCAGCTCAAGGACAGGGGCTGGAAACACCATATATTTT. The entire variable domain, with the rest obtained from reference TRBV7-9 and TRBJ1-3, is as follows: DTGVSQNPRHKITKRGQNVTFRCDPISEHNRLYWYRQTLGQGPEFLTYFQNEAQLEKSRLLSDRFSAERPKGSFSTLEIQRTEQGDSAMYLCASSSRTGAGNTIYFGEGSWLTVV.

This clonotype was picked up a small number of times. The CDR3 DNA is TGTGCCAGCAGCGTCCTACAGGGGACCGGGGAGCTGTTTTTT. It yields the protein CASSVLQGTGELFF. The chain couples TRBV9 to TRBJ2-2, with TRBD1 identical over 7 bases. The ends lost 2 bases at V and 5 bases at J; junction bases unmatched: 3. Per germline, CDR1 SGDLS and CDR2 YYNGEE. The CDR3 has 14 amino acids.

This clonotype was seen at least ten times. The chain joins TRBV9 to TRBJ2-1; D possibly corresponds to TRBD2 (7 bases). Germline-derived CDR1 and CDR2 are SGDLS and YYNGEE. The CDR3 has 16 residues. Trimming shortened V by 0 bases and J by 8 bases, and 18 bases separated the two germline ends. This CDR3 reads CASSVATRGGGDEQFF. CDR3 bases: TGTGCCAGCAGCGTAGCTACGAGGGGGGGAGGCGATGAGCAGTTCTTC.

This clonotype was recorded at least ten times. V gene TRBV11-2 combines with J gene TRBJ2-2; D remains ambiguous. Germline CDR1 SGHAT, CDR2 FQNNGV. Trimming cost V 3 bases and J 1 base, with 9 bases left between them. This CDR3 contains 15 residues. CDR3 bases: TGTGCCAGCAGCTTTGCCTCTCGGAACACCGGGGAGCTGTTTTTT. Translation: CASSFASRNTGELFF. Complete variable domain (other parts from reference TRBV11-2 and TRBJ2-2): EAGVAQSPRYKIIEKRQSVAFWCNPISGHATLYWYQQILGQGPKLLIQFQNNGVVDDSQLPKDRFSAERLKGVDSTLKIQPAKLEDSAVYLCASSFASRNTGELFFGEGSRLTVL.

The chain recombines TRBV7-3 with TRBJ2-2; D is perhaps TRBD2 (6 bases). The CDR3 loop spans 14 amino acids. Trimming removed 8 bases at V and 7 bases at J, with 17 bases between. Germline V gives CDR1 SGHTA, CDR2 FQGTGA. CDR3 region: CASSSTGGIGELFF. Written as DNA, the CDR3 is TGTGCCAGCTCGTCTACCGGGGGTATCGGGGAGCTGTTTTTT.

Ten or more counts support this clonotype. The J gene is TRBJ2-2, the V gene TRBV7-6, with 8 bases identical to TRBD2. Looked up from germline, CDR1 is SGHVS and CDR2 is FNYEAQ. The CDR3 spans 16 residues. J gave up 5 bases and V 1 base, and 6 bases lay outside the gene matches. In DNA, the CDR3 is TGTGCCAGCAGCTTAGACGGGAGGGCGAGGACCGGGGAGCTGTTTTTT. It is translated as CASSLDGRARTGELFF.

The gene calls are TRBV3-1 and TRBJ2-7; D is perhaps TRBD2 (6 bases). The CDR3 has 12 residues. With 4 bases removed from V and 7 bases from J, the gap between germline ends came to 11 bases. Germline V gene sequence: CDR1 LGHDT, CDR2 YNNKEL (reference sequence). The CDR3 DNA reads as TGTGCCAGCAGCCTGGCGGGAACGGAGCAGTACTTC. Residues: CASSLAGTEQYF.

This clonotype came up many times. This chain connects TRBV7-9 to TRBJ2-7; D is possibly TRBD1 or TRBD2 (5 bases each). V was pared by 6 bases and J by 7 bases, with 25 bases between. The CDR3 runs to 16 residues. The germline gives CDR1 SEHNR, CDR2 FQNEAQ (reference sequence). The DNA for the CDR3 is TGTGCCAGCAGTTACCCGGCGGCAGGGACGTTGGGGGAGCAGTACTTC. Translating it yields CASSYPAAGTLGEQYF.

The chain combines TRBV20-1 with TRBJ1-3, with 9 nucleotides matching TRBD1. The germline V gene has CDR1 DFQATT and CDR2 SNEGSKA (reference sequence). The CDR3 has 16 amino acids. After removal of 1 base from V and 2 bases from J, the junction contained 6 bases not matched to a gene. This CDR3 reads CSARGAGTGTGNTIYF. The CDR3 DNA reads TGCAGTGCTAGAGGGGCGGGGACAGGGACTGGAAACACCATATATTTT.

The chain has TRBV25-1 and TRBJ2-1; D call uncertain. Trimming pared 7 bases from V and 10 bases from J, leaving 14 bases between. The length of the CDR3 is 12 residues. The germline gives CDR1 MGHDK, CDR2 SYGVNS. In DNA form, the CDR3 reads TGTGCCAGCACCCGTCTGGGTGGGGAGCAGTTCTTC. Protein sequence: CASTRLGGEQFF.

The chain is built from TRBV7-3 and TRBJ1-6, with no clear D. Trimming left V 2 bases short and J 3 bases short, with 5 bases between. This CDR3 comprises 14 residues. CDR1 is SGHTA, CDR2 FQGTGA, per germline. The CDR3 sequence is CASSLWGYNSPLHF. The CDR3 region has the DNA TGTGCCAGCAGCTTATGGGGCTATAATTCACCCCTCCACTTT.

This clonotype appeared many times. The chain has TRBV27 and TRBJ2-1; the D gene is possibly TRBD2 (6 bases). Germline assignment: CDR1 MNHEY and CDR2 SMNVEV (reference sequence). Trimming cost V 6 bases and J 9 bases, with 18 bases left between them. This CDR3 comprises 14 residues. CDR3 bases: TGTGCCAGCAGACCATCGGGAGCACTTCCTGAGCAGTTCTTC. It specifies CASRPSGALPEQFF.

J is TRBJ2-1 and V is TRBV3-1; D may be TRBD1 or TRBD2 (6 bases each). V was clipped by 0 bases and J by 4 bases, with 13 bases between them. Germline V gene data show CDR1 as LGHDT and CDR2 as YNNKEL (reference sequence). This CDR3 comprises 16 residues. The CDR3 nucleotides read TGTGCCAGCAGCCAAGAAGGGGGGCTGAAATACAATGAGCAGTTCTTC. Translating gives CASSQEGGLKYNEQFF.

This clonotype was seen repeatedly, ten times or more. The chain combines TRBV20-1 with TRBJ2-7, with 7 bases identical to TRBD2. V shed 3 bases, J shed 0 bases, and the junction held 5 bases outside the gene matches. The length of the CDR3 is 14 residues. Per germline, CDR1 DFQATT and CDR2 SNEGSKA (reference sequence). This chain's CDR3 is CSARFAGASYEQYF. The CDR3 region has the DNA TGCAGTGCTAGGTTCGCGGGAGCCTCCTACGAGCAGTACTTC.

This clonotype was counted only a few times. This chain links TRBV10-3 with TRBJ2-1; the match to TRBD2 covers 14 bases. With V trimmed by 2 bases and J by 7 bases, 7 bases remained unmatched. This CDR3 has 17 amino acids. Germline CDR1 reads ENHRY; CDR2 reads SYGVKD. For the CDR3, the DNA is TGTGCCATCAGTGAGGTCCCGGGACTAGCGGGAGCTAATGAGCAGTTCTTC. It specifies CAISEVPGLAGANEQFF.

Many counts were recorded for this clonotype. The V gene is TRBV3-1, the J gene TRBJ2-7; 7 bases agree with TRBD2. J gave up 2 bases and V 0 bases, and 7 bases lay outside the gene matches. Per germline, CDR1 LGHDT and CDR2 YNNKEL (reference sequence). The CDR3 spans 16 residues. The CDR3 is CASSQDLVAGAYEQYF. The CDR3 nucleotides are TGTGCCAGCAGCCAAGATCTGGTAGCGGGCGCCTACGAGCAGTACTTC.

This clonotype came up a few times. Being one base from a much bigger clone, this may be a read error. The V gene is TRBV7-8, the J gene TRBJ1-5; tentative D call: TRBD1 (6 bases). Trimming took off 3 bases at V and 2 bases at J, with 23 bases between the two ends. Germline assignment: CDR1 SGHVS and CDR2 FQNEAQ. The CDR3 covers 19 residues. The CDR3 DNA reads TGTGCCAGCAGCTTCCCCACGCGTCGGGGGCGTTATGGCAATCAGCCCCAGCATTTT. Protein sequence: CASSFPTRRGRYGNQPQHF.

Regarding this clonotype: The junction and the germline gene differ at one end; a read error may be behind it. The rearrangement links TRBV28 to TRBJ2-5; the D call may be TRBD1 or TRBD2 (6 bases each). The CDR3 has 17 residues. Germline CDR1 MDHEN, CDR2 SYDVKM. The CDR3 nucleotides are TGTGTCAGCCGAGGAGGGGGGAGTCGAGGCCTCGTTGAGACCCAGTACTTC. Residues: CVSRGGGSRGLVETQYF. Looking up the rest from reference TRBV28 and TRBJ2-5 gives the full variable domain: DVKVTQSSRYLVKRTGEKVFLECVQDMDHENMFWYRQDPGLGLRLIYFSYDVKMKEKGDIPEGYSVSREKKERFSLILESASTNQTSMYLCVSRGGGSRGLVETQYFGPGTRLLVL.

This clonotype was seen a few times. The chain employs TRBV7-9 and TRBJ2-1; 10 bases align to TRBD1. Germline trimming cut 4 bases from V and 15 bases from J; bases unmatched to any gene: 9. This CDR3 contains 13 residues. The V gene's germline CDR1 is SEHNR and CDR2 FQNEAQ (reference sequence). CDR3 sequence reads: CASSYVRDRGSFF. DNA of the CDR3: TGTGCCAGCAGCTACGTCAGGGACAGGGGATCGTTCTTC.

This clonotype was observed at least ten times. The genes are TRBV28 and TRBJ2-7; perhaps D is TRBD1 or TRBD2 (5 bases each). The CDR3 sequence is 14 residues long. Germline V CDR1 and CDR2: MDHEN, SYDVKM. V lost 5 bases and J lost 6, with 17 bases in between. Written as DNA, the CDR3 is TGTGCCAGCAGTCCCCGGACTCTGGGGGTCGAGCAGTACTTC. Its translation: CASSPRTLGVEQYF.

This clonotype was recorded only once. The chain employs TRBV10-3 and TRBJ1-1; the D is unclear. The V gene's germline CDR1 is ENHRY and CDR2 SYGVKD. The CDR3 runs to 14 residues. Trimming cost V 7 bases and J 3 bases, with 15 bases left between them. The chain's CDR3 is CAIKEGRGDTEAFF. The CDR3 nucleotides read TGTGCCATCAAGGAGGGCCGCGGGGACACTGAAGCTTTCTTT.

This clonotype was found many times. The rearrangement joins TRBV7-3 to TRBJ2-3, with D possibly being TRBD1 (5 bases). Trimming removed 5 bases at V and 4 bases at J, with 13 bases between. The CDR3 length is 14 residues. Germline lookup yields CDR1 SGHTA and CDR2 FQGTGA. Here the CDR3 DNA reads TGTGCCAGCAGCCACCGACAGCCCCCAGATACGCAGTATTTT. Its protein is CASSHRQPPDTQYF.

This clonotype was counted many times. The V and J genes are TRBV20-1 and TRBJ2-3; D gene uncertain. Germline assignment: CDR1 DFQATT and CDR2 SNEGSKA (reference sequence). The ends were cut back, 3 bases at V and 2 bases at J, with 6 bases in the middle. The CDR3 consists of 12 residues. DNA of the CDR3: TGCAGTGCTAGCGGATTCACAGATACGCAGTATTTT. This gives the protein CSASGFTDTQYF.

This clonotype was seen many times. This CDR3 is CSVAKTSGGVYNEQFF. The CDR3 DNA follows: TGCAGCGTTGCTAAGACTAGCGGGGGGGTCTACAATGAGCAGTTCTTC. The rearrangement joins TRBV29-1 to TRBJ2-1, with 14 bases lining up with TRBD2. The trim removed 4 bases at V and 3 bases at J, leaving 5 bases unmatched. CDR1 is SQVTM and CDR2 is ANQGSEA in the germline V gene. The CDR3 totals 16 residues.

This clonotype was found many times. CDR3 protein: CASSSGLAGANEQFF. The DNA of the CDR3 is TGTGCCAGCAGCTCCGGACTAGCGGGAGCCAATGAGCAGTTCTTC. The chain links TRBV7-2 to TRBJ2-1, with 13 nucleotides matching TRBD2. V shed 4 bases, J shed 6 bases, and the junction held 3 bases outside the gene matches. From germline, CDR1 is SGHTA and CDR2 FQGNSA. This CDR3 spans 15 amino acids. The complete variable domain, with remaining parts taken from reference TRBV7-2 and TRBJ2-1, reads GAGVSQSPSNKVTEKGKDVELRCDPISGHTALYWYRQSLGQGLEFLIYFQGNSAPDKSGLPSDRFSAERTGGSVSTLTIQRTQQEDSAVYLCASSSGLAGANEQFFGPGTRLTVL.